This record concerns one TCR beta chain sequence. Relative to the germline gene, one junction end is altered; a read error may explain this. These data originate in a study of T cell repertoires in cytomegalovirus infection. TCRdb reprocessed the reads via MiXCR and lists one record per CDR3 protein. There are 400,000 or so distinct CDR3 sequences in the sample; about a third occur only once, and approximately 14% lies in the top ten. This CDR3 contains 16 residues. CDR1 KGHDR and CDR2 SFDVKD come from the germline V gene. Specimen: PBMCs. The source of this sequence is a human donor in good health (CMV status not recorded). Some clones in this sample may be carry-over from other donors' samples. V and J are TRBV24-1 and TRBJ2-3; 7 bases align to TRBD1. The CDR3 spells CSTSDSGQALTDTQYF. CDR3 coding DNA: TGTTCCACCAGTGATTCCGGACAGGCGCTCACAGATACGCAGTATTTT.